What follows are 18 T cell receptor beta chains derived from one specimen sequenced in a study of tumor and adjacent non-tumor tissue in lung cancer. No cell sorting was done before RNA was extracted from the tissue. The library came from three nested PCR rounds adapted from ARM-PCR protocols. One entry per CDR3 protein results from TCRdb running MiXCR on the multiplex PCR reads. The sample lists about 200,000 distinct CDR3 sequences, roughly 70% occurring once. The material sequenced was lung tumor tissue. The receptor source for this set is a man aged 55-75 years with non-small cell lung cancer.

For this clonotype: It may be a read error: a sequence one base away is much more abundant. The rearrangement uses TRBV29-1 and TRBJ2-7; D may be TRBD2 (5 bases). CDR1 SQVTM and CDR2 ANQGSEA come from the germline V gene. CDR3 length equals 13 residues. The CDR3 loop is CNVGGGRSYEQYF. CDR3 DNA sequence: TGCAACGTTGGAGGCGGGCGCTCCTACGAGCAGTACTTC.

The J gene is TRBJ1-1, the V gene TRBV10-3; 8 bases map to TRBD1. V lost 3 bases to trimming and J lost 7 bases; unmatched junction nucleotides: 10. The CDR3 has 15 residues. Germline V gene sequence: CDR1 ENHRY, CDR2 SYGVKD. CDR3 in DNA: TGTGCCATCAGTGATTTGGACAGGGAGGGACGTGAAGCTTTCTTT. Encoded protein: CAISDLDREGREAFF.

A single count supports this clonotype. The CDR3 DNA is TGTGCCAGCAGTCCGACTAGCGGGAGCAAAGAGACCCAGTACTTC. Translated, it gives CASSPTSGSKETQYF. The chain couples TRBV6-5 to TRBJ2-5; 12 bases align to TRBD2. Germline V gene data show CDR1 as MNHEY and CDR2 as SVGAGI. CDR3 length equals 15 residues. The ends lost 5 bases at V and 3 bases at J; junction bases unmatched: 4.

Note on this clonotype: This sequence may be a read error, since a much larger clone differs from it by one base. The J gene is TRBJ2-2, the V gene TRBV4-3; D ambiguous. The CDR3 totals 15 residues. From germline, CDR1 is LGHNA and CDR2 YSLEER. As DNA, the CDR3 is TGCGCCAGCGGCCAAGATCCGAGGAACACCGGGGAGCTGTTTTTT. Its translation: CASGQDPRNTGELFF.

This clonotype was counted many times. The chain has TRBV20-1 and TRBJ2-7; 10 bases are a match to TRBD2. Trimming took 5 bases from V and 6 from J; bases not matched to a gene: 10. The CDR3 has 14 residues. Per germline, CDR1 DFQATT and CDR2 SNEGSKA (reference sequence). In DNA, the CDR3 is TGCAGTGCTTCTTATAGCGGGGGGCTCTCCGAGCAGTACTTC. This encodes CSASYSGGLSEQYF.

The genes are TRBV5-1 and TRBJ2-3; D is unresolved. The germline V gene has CDR1 SGHRS and CDR2 YFSETQ. Trimming shortened V by 2 bases and J by 1 base, and 17 bases separated the two germline ends. This CDR3 region has 17 residues. The CDR3 DNA follows: TGCGCCAGCAGCTTTTGCGTTAGCTCAGAGTGCACAGATACGCAGTATTTT. It yields the protein CASSFCVSSECTDTQYF.

Remarks on this clonotype: The conserved phenylalanine or tryptophan normally closing the CDR3 is absent here, so this likely arose from a read error. It is unclear where the CDR3 begins or ends on the DNA, so no DNA is shown, and the CDR3 is as TCRdb lists it. J is TRBJ1-1 and V is TRBV11-3. The CDR3 is 14 residues long, ends included. CDR1 and CDR2 from the germline V gene are SGHNT and YENEEA. CDR3 sequence: CASSSHGWQTEASS.

V gene TRBV20-1 combines with J gene TRBJ2-7; a possible D gene is TRBD2 (5 bases). V gave up 0 bases and J gave up 6 bases, with 18 bases separating them. This CDR3 contains 15 residues. Looked up from germline, CDR1 is DFQATT and CDR2 is SNEGSKA (reference sequence). The chain's CDR3 is CSARDGVASTCEQYF. The CDR3 DNA is TGCAGTGCTAGAGATGGGGTAGCGTCCACCTGCGAGCAGTACTTC.

As regards this clonotype: Relative to the germline gene, one junction end is altered; a read error may explain this. CDR3 bases: TGTGCCAGCAGCTCCCGTGAGAATGAGCAATTCTTC. Translating gives CASSSRENEQFF. This chain connects TRBV11-2 to TRBJ2-1; the D is unclear. The CDR3 runs to 12 residues. Per the germline V gene, CDR1 is SGHAT and CDR2 is FQNNGV.

The chain employs TRBV20-1 and TRBJ2-7; D not certain. The CDR3 sequence is 13 residues long. Germline V lookup: CDR1 DFQATT, CDR2 SNEGSKA (reference sequence). The ends were cut back, 3 bases at V and 13 bases at J, with 22 bases in the middle. The CDR3 here is CSARDGSSYERYF. The CDR3 nucleotides are TGCAGTGCTAGGGATGGGTCTTCCTACGAGCGATACTTC.

With respect to this clonotype: This clone may be a read error of a much larger clone one base away. The chain couples TRBV29-1 to TRBJ2-3; possibly TRBD1 or TRBD2 for D (5 bases each). The germline gives CDR1 SQVTM, CDR2 ANQGSEA. The CDR3 length is 10 residues. The CDR3, as DNA: TGCAGCGTTGAAGAGGGGACGCAGTGTTTT. It codes for CSVEEGTQCF.

This clonotype has only one observation. At one end the junction does not follow the germline gene, possibly because of a read error. V is TRBV20-1 and J is TRBJ2-1, with a tentative D call TRBD1 (7 bases). This CDR3 contains 11 residues. The germline gives CDR1 DFQATT, CDR2 SNEGSKA (reference sequence). Here the CDR3 reads CTARGVQGGFF. The CDR3, as DNA: TGCACTGCTAGAGGGGTCCAGGGGGGATTCTTC.

This clonotype came up once. The junction differs from germline at one of its ends, possibly a read error. The chain combines TRBV7-9 with TRBJ2-3; the D is unclear. The last part of the DNA fits TRBJ1-5 better; the J call may be wrong. Per the germline V gene, CDR1 is SEHNR and CDR2 is FQNEAQ (reference sequence). CDR3 length: 15 amino acids. The CDR3 bases are TGTGCCAACAGCCCGCAGACTAGCGGAGCTGATACGCAGCATTTT. Protein sequence: CANSPQTSGADTQHF.

This clonotype came up once. This may come from a read error, since a much larger clone is one base off. The rearrangement joins TRBV12-3 or TRBV12-4 to TRBJ2-1, with 7 bases that match TRBD1. The CDR3 is made up of 16 amino acids. The V gene end was trimmed by 4 bases and the J gene end by 5 bases; junction bases not matched to a gene: 11. CDR3 sequence reads: CASSSSQGKVDNEQFF. Here the CDR3 DNA reads TGTGCCAGCAGTTCCTCACAGGGGAAAGTAGACAATGAGCAGTTCTTC.

The chain combines TRBV11-1 with TRBJ2-5; no clear D. This CDR3 region has 14 residues. Germline V gene sequence: CDR1 SGHAT, CDR2 FQDESV (reference sequence). CDR3 loop: CVNSLTPGGETQYF. CDR3 sequence (DNA): TGTGTCAACAGCCTTACACCGGGTGGAGAGACCCAGTACTTC.

As for this clonotype: A read error is possible here, since a much larger clone lies one base away. No conserved phenylalanine or tryptophan ends this CDR3, so it is likely a read error. V and J are TRBV20-1 and TRBJ2-7; D gene ambiguous. V was cut by 2 bases and J by 6 bases, with 11 bases left in between. Germline CDR1 DFQATT, CDR2 SNEGSKA (reference sequence). The length of the CDR3 is 12 residues. This chain's CDR3 is CSARSVKSEQYL. The CDR3 DNA sequence: TGCAGTGCTAGAAGCGTGAAGAGCGAGCAGTACTTA.

As regards this clonotype: The final CDR3 position lacks the conserved phenylalanine or tryptophan, pointing to a likely read error. No DNA is shown, since the ends of the CDR3 on it are uncertain; the CDR3 is the one TCRdb lists. This chain links TRBV11-3 with TRBJ1-2. Germline V gene sequence: CDR1 SGHNT, CDR2 YENEEA. A total of 16 residues make up the CDR3, ends included. CDR3 residues: CASSSPTSGANYSYTS.

In this sample, this clonotype turned up a few times. The chain couples TRBV6-5 to TRBJ2-5; D may correspond to TRBD1 or TRBD2 (5 bases each). This CDR3 region has 13 residues. In germline, CDR1 is MNHEY, CDR2 SVGAGI. Trimming stripped 5 bases from V and 9 bases from J, with 16 bases between. Written as DNA, the CDR3 is TGTGCCAGCAGTGATACCGGGACCGCGGCCCAGTACTTC. This gives the protein CASSDTGTAAQYF.